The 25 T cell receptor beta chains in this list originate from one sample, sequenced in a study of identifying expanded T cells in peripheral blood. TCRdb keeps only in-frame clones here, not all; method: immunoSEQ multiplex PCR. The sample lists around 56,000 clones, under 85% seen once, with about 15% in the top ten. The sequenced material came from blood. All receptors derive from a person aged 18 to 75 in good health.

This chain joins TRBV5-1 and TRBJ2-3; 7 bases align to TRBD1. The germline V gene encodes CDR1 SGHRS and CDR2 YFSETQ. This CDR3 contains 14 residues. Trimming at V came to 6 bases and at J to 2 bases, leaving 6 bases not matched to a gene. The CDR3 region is CASTTGSATDTQYF. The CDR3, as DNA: TGCGCCAGCACGACAGGGTCAGCCACAGATACGCAGTATTTT.

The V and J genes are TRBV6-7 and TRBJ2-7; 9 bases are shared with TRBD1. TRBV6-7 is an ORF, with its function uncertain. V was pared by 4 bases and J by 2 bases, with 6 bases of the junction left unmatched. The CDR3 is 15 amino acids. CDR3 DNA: TGTGCCAGCAGTTCCTACCGACAGGGGGCCTACGAGCAGTACGTC. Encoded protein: CASSSYRQGAYEQYV.

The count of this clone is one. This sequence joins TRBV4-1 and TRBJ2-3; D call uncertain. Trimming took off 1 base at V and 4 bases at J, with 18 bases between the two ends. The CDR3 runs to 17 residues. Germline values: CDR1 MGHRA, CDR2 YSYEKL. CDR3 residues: CASSQGWSELIPDTQYF. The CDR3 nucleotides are TGCGCCAGCAGCCAAGGTTGGTCAGAGCTGATCCCAGATACGCAGTATTTT.

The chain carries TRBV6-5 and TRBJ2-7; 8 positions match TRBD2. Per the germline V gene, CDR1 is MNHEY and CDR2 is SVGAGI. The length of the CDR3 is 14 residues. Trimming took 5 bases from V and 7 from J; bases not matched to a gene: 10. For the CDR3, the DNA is TGTGCCAGCAGTCAACCAGCGGGAGCGAGAGAGCAGTACTTC. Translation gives CASSQPAGAREQYF.

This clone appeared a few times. CDR3 in amino acids: CASNRDAGFGEQFF. The CDR3 nucleotides read TGTGCCAGCAACCGGGACGCCGGCTTTGGTGAGCAGTTCTTC. The rearrangement links TRBV6-1 to TRBJ2-1; D may be TRBD1 or TRBD2 (5 bases each). The CDR3 is 14 residues long. V gave up 7 bases and J gave up 9 bases, with 19 bases separating them. Looked up from germline, CDR1 is MNHNS and CDR2 is SASEGT.

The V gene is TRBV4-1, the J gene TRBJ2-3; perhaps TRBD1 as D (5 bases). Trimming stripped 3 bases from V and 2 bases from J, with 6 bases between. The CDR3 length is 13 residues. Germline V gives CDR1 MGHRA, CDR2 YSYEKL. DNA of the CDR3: TGCGCCAGCAGCCAGACAGCCACAGATACGCAGTATTTT. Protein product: CASSQTATDTQYF.

CDR3 coding DNA: TGTGCCAGCAGCACCCCGGGACAGGGGGCTGGAAACACCATATATTTT. Protein: CASSTPGQGAGNTIYF. This chain uses TRBV5-6 with TRBJ1-3; 11 bases line up with TRBD1. V lost 4 bases and J lost 2; bases outside the gene matches: 5. Germline V lookup: CDR1 SGHDT, CDR2 YYEEEE. CDR3 length equals 16 residues.

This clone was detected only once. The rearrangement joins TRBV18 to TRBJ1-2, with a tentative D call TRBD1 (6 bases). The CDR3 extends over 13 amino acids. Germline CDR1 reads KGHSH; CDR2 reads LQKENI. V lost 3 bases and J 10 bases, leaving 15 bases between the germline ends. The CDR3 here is CASSPGQQLDYTF. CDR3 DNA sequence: TGTGCCAGCTCACCCGGACAGCAACTCGACTACACCTTC.

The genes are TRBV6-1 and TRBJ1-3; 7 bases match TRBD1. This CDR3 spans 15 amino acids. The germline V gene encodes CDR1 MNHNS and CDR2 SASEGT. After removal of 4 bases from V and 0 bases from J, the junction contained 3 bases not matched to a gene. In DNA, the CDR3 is TGTGCCAGCAGTGTAACAGGGGTCTCTGGAAACACCATATATTTT. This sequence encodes CASSVTGVSGNTIYF.

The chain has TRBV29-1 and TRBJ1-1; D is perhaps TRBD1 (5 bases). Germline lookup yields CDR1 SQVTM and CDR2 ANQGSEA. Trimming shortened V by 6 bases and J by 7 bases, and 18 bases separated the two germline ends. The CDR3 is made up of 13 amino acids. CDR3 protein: CSVPPGPRGEAFF. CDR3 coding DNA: TGCAGCGTCCCACCGGGGCCGCGGGGTGAAGCTTTCTTT.

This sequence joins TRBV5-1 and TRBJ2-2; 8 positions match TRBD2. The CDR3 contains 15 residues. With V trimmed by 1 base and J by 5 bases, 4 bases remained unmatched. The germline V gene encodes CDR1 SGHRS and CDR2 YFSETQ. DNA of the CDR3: TGCGCCAGCAGCTTGCGAGCGGGAGATACCGGGGAGCTGTTTTTT. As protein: CASSLRAGDTGELFF.

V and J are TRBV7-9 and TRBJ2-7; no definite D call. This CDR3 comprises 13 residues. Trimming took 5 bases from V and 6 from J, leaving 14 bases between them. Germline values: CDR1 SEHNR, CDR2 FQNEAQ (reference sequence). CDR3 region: CASSPSGRFEQYV. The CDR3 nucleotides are TGTGCCAGCAGCCCTAGTGGCAGGTTCGAGCAGTACGTC.

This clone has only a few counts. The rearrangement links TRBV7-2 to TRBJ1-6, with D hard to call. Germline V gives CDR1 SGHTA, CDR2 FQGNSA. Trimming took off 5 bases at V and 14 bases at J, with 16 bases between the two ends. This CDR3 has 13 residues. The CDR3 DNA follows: TGTGCCAGCAGCCCTGACATTTTCGGGACCCTCCACTTT. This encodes CASSPDIFGTLHF.

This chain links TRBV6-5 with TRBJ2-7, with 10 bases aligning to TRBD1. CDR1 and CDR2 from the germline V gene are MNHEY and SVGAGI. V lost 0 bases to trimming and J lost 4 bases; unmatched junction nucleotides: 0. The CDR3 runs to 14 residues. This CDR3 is CASSYSDRGYEQYF. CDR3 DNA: TGTGCCAGCAGTTACTCGGACAGGGGGTACGAGCAGTACTTC.

In DNA, the CDR3 is TGTGCCAGCAGCTTCCCTGGGCAGCGGCCCTCCGGCTACGAGCAGTACTTC. Residues: CASSFPGQRPSGYEQYF. The chain employs TRBV5-6 and TRBJ2-7; perhaps TRBD2 as D (5 bases). V dropped 2 bases and J dropped 3 bases, with 21 bases sitting between them. Germline assignment: CDR1 SGHDT and CDR2 YYEEEE. The CDR3 is 17 amino acids.

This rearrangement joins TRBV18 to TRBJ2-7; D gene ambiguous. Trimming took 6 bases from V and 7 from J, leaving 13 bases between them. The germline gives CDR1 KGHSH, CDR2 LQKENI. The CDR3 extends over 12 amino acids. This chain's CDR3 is CASSPRGREQYF. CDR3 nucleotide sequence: TGTGCCAGCTCGCCTCGCGGTCGGGAGCAGTACTTC.

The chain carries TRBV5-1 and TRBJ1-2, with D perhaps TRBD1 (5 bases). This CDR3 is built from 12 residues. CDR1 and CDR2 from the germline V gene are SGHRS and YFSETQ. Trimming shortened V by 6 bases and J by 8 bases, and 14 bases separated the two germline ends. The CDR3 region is CASKWDRGGYTF. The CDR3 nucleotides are TGCGCCAGCAAATGGGATAGGGGCGGCTACACCTTC.

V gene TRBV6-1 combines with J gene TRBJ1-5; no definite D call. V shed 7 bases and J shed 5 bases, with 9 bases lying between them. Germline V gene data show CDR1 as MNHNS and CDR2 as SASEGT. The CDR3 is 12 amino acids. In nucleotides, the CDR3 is TGTGCCAGCAATCTCTTAGATCAGCCCCAGCATTTT. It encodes CASNLLDQPQHF.

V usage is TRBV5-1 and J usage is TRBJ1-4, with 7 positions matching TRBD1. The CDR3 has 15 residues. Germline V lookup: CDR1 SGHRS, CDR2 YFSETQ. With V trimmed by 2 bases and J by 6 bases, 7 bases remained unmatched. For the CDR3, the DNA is TGCGCCAGCAGCTTCGGAGGGGGCGCCCATGAAAAACTGTTTTTT. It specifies CASSFGGGAHEKLFF.

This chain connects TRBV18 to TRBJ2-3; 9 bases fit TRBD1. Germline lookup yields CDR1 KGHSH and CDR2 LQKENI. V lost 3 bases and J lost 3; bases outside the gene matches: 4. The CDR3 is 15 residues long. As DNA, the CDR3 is TGTGCCAGCTCACCCCGACAGGGGGTGACAGATACGCAGTATTTT. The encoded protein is CASSPRQGVTDTQYF.

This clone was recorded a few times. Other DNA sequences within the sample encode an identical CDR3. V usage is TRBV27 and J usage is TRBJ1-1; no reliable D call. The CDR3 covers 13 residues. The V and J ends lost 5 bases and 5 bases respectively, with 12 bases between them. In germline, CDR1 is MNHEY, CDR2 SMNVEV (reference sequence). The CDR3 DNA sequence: TGTGCCAGCAGTCTCCGGGGAAGGACTGAAGCTTTCTTT. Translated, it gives CASSLRGRTEAFF.

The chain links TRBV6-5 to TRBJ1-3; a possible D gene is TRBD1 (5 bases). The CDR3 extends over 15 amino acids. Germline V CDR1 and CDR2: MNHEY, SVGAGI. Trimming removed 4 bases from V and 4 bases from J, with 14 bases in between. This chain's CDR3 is CASSLGPSSGNTIYF. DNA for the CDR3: TGTGCCAGCAGTTTGGGACCTTCTTCGGGAAACACCATATATTTT.

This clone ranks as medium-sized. The CDR3 is CASSLAMGEDGYTF. CDR3 in DNA: TGCGCCAGCAGCTTGGCCATGGGAGAAGATGGCTACACCTTC. The chain joins TRBV5-1 to TRBJ1-2, with D uncertain. CDR3 length: 14 amino acids. The germline gives CDR1 SGHRS, CDR2 YFSETQ. V was trimmed by 0 bases and J by 6 bases, leaving 12 bases between them.

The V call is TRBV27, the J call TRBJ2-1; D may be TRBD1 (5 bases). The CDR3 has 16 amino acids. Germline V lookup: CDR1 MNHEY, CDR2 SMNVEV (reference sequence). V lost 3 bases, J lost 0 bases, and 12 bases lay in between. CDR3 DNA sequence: TGTGCCAGCAGTTTCCAGGGTGTAAGCTCCTACAATGAGCAGTTCTTC. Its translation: CASSFQGVSSYNEQFF.

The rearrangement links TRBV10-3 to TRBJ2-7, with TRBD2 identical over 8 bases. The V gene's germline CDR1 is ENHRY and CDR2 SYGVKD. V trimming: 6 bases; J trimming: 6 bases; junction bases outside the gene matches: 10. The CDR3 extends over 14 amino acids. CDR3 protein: CAISPNQREIEQYF. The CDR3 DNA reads TGTGCCATCAGCCCCAATCAGCGGGAGATCGAGCAGTACTTC.